The 27 T cell receptor beta chains presented below share a single source sample, sequenced in a study of T-cell memory formation after mild COVID-19. A single record per CDR3 protein comes from TCRdb applying MiXCR to the 5' RACE reads. The profile shows around 370,000 distinct CDR3 sequences, roughly 21% of them singletons. The sequencing sample was made of PBMCs or a T cell subset sorted from them (not recorded which). Every receptor here comes from an adult woman who had mild COVID-19 (a few samples of this study predate the infection). Cell type and time point are not known.

This clonotype was seen a few times. The rearrangement uses TRBV19 and TRBJ2-4; D not resolved. Trimming removed 8 bases from V and 0 bases from J, with 20 bases in between. The CDR3 totals 17 residues. Germline CDR1 and CDR2: LNHDA and SQIVND (reference sequence). The CDR3 region has the DNA TGTGCCAGTTCCCATAGACCCCTCAAGAGAGCCAAAAACATTCAGTACTTC. Translating gives CASSHRPLKRAKNIQYF.

This clonotype showed up just a few times. This CDR3 reads CASSSTDRGHTDTQYF. Written as DNA, the CDR3 is TGTGCCAGCAGTTCCACAGACAGGGGGCACACAGATACGCAGTATTTT. The rearrangement joins TRBV12-3 or TRBV12-4 to TRBJ2-3; 10 bases match TRBD1. The junction had 6 bases not matched to a gene; V was cut back by 4 bases and J by 2 bases. The CDR3 is 16 residues long.

The V call is TRBV11-3, the J call TRBJ1-2; D uncertain. Germline V gene lookup returns CDR1 SGHNT and CDR2 YENEEA. Trimming removed 4 bases from V and 4 bases from J, with 10 bases in between. The CDR3 contains 13 residues. The CDR3 DNA follows: TGTGCCAGCAGCTACAAGGCCCTCTATGGCTACACCTTC. It encodes CASSYKALYGYTF.

This clonotype was seen more than once but under ten times. The J gene is TRBJ1-2, the V gene TRBV4-2, with 7 bases matching TRBD1. The CDR3 is 11 amino acids. Germline lookup yields CDR1 LGHNA and CDR2 YNFKEQ. Trimming cost V 11 bases and J 8 bases; bases outside gene matches: 8. The CDR3 is CAQQQGGGYTF. The DNA of the CDR3 is TGTGCCCAGCAGCAGGGGGGAGGCTACACCTTC.

The V and J genes are TRBV7-9 and TRBJ2-4; 12 bases line up with TRBD1. The length of the CDR3 is 16 residues. Germline CDR1 reads SEHNR; CDR2 reads FQNEAQ (reference sequence). Unmatched junction bases numbered 4, after V lost 5 bases and J lost 2 bases. The chain's CDR3 is CASSTGTGGSKNIQYF. The CDR3 DNA is TGTGCCAGCAGCACCGGGACAGGGGGCTCCAAAAACATTCAGTACTTC.

This clonotype was seen only a few times. The chain has TRBV7-2 and TRBJ1-6, with D hard to call. Germline assignment: CDR1 SGHTA and CDR2 FQGNSA. CDR3 length: 14 residues. Trimming shortened V by 2 bases and J by 7 bases, and 9 bases separated the two germline ends. CDR3 DNA sequence: TGTGCCAGCAGCTTAAAGGGTGAAAATTCACCCCTCCACTTT. Encoded protein: CASSLKGENSPLHF.

This chain joins TRBV7-2 and TRBJ1-2; D is unclear. Germline V CDR1 and CDR2: SGHTA, FQGNSA. This CDR3 is 17 amino acids long. Trimming left V 1 base short and J 5 bases short, with 20 bases between. CDR3 sequence: CASSLGPRESLWYGYTF. CDR3 DNA: TGTGCCAGCAGCTTAGGGCCCCGTGAGTCACTGTGGTATGGCTACACCTTC.

This chain uses TRBV7-8 with TRBJ1-2; no clear D gene. CDR1 is SGHVS and CDR2 is FQNEAQ in the germline V gene. Trimming took 5 bases from V and 4 from J, leaving 17 bases between them. This CDR3 has 15 residues. CDR3 protein: CASSRDRFTSYGYTF. The CDR3 nucleotides are TGTGCCAGCAGCCGAGATCGTTTTACCTCCTATGGCTACACCTTC.

This chain links TRBV3-1 with TRBJ2-7; TRBD1 is a possible D gene (5 bases). Germline CDR1 and CDR2: LGHDT and YNNKEL (reference sequence). The germline V and J ends were trimmed by 0 bases and 11 bases, with 11 bases remaining between them. This CDR3 is built from 12 residues. The CDR3 protein is CASSQDRQREYF. CDR3 DNA: TGTGCCAGCAGCCAAGACCGACAGAGAGAGTACTTC.

The V call is TRBV18, the J call TRBJ1-6; TRBD1 agrees at 7 bases. CDR1 and CDR2 from the germline V gene are KGHSH and LQKENI. V was clipped by 3 bases and J by 6 bases; unmatched bases: 5. This CDR3 spans 15 amino acids. In DNA, the CDR3 is TGTGCCAGCTCACCCTCGGACAGGCTTAATTCACCCCTCCACTTT. Amino acid sequence: CASSPSDRLNSPLHF.

V and J are TRBV4-3 and TRBJ2-1; possible D gene TRBD2, 6 bases. Germline V gene sequence: CDR1 LGHNA, CDR2 YSLEER. V lost 1 base, J lost 8 bases, and 12 bases lay in between. CDR3 length: 14 residues. CDR3 amino acids: CASSQAGPGDEQFF. The CDR3 coding sequence is TGCGCCAGCAGCCAAGCCGGGCCGGGGGATGAGCAGTTCTTC.

A few counts support this clonotype. A junction end diverges from the germline sequence, so it may reflect a read error. The V call is TRBV5-1, the J call TRBJ2-2; D may correspond to TRBD1 or TRBD2 (5 bases each). This CDR3 has 12 residues. Germline CDR1 is SGHRS and CDR2 is YFSETQ. The CDR3 loop is CASSPSPGDLFF. The CDR3 nucleotides are TGCGCCAGCAGCCCGAGTCCCGGGGACCTGTTTTTT.

The chain uses TRBV20-1 and TRBJ1-6, with 11 bases identical to TRBD1. Trimming took 0 bases from V and 9 from J; bases not matched to a gene: 4. CDR1 and CDR2 (germline): DFQATT, SNEGSKA (reference sequence). The CDR3 is made up of 15 amino acids. In nucleotides, the CDR3 is TGCAGTGCTAGAGAAGCAGGGACAGGGGGTTCACCCCTCCACTTT. Translating it yields CSAREAGTGGSPLHF.

The chain joins TRBV5-1 to TRBJ2-5, with 9 bases identical to TRBD2. Germline CDR1 reads SGHRS; CDR2 reads YFSETQ. V lost 4 bases and J lost 5; bases outside the gene matches: 6. This CDR3 spans 14 amino acids. The CDR3: CASSVRTSGETQYF. For the CDR3, the DNA is TGCGCCAGCAGCGTGCGAACTAGCGGGGAGACCCAGTACTTC.

This clonotype showed up just a few times. The CDR3 sequence: CASSLTGLAGGNEQFF. Written as DNA, the CDR3 is TGTGCCAGCAGTTTAACCGGACTAGCGGGAGGCAATGAGCAGTTCTTC. The V call is TRBV12-3 or TRBV12-4, the J call TRBJ2-1; 14 bases fit TRBD2. The V segment lost 2 bases and the J segment 6 bases; nucleotides outside the gene matches: 3. The CDR3 loop spans 16 amino acids.

The chain couples TRBV4-1 to TRBJ1-6; D is undetermined. The CDR3 consists of 15 residues. Trimming stripped 4 bases from V and 8 bases from J, with 15 bases between. Germline V gives CDR1 MGHRA, CDR2 YSYEKL. The CDR3, as DNA: TGCGCCAGCAGCCTTATAGGAACCGGGTATTCACCCCTCCACTTT. The encoded protein is CASSLIGTGYSPLHF.

CDR3: CASSKPGLSTDTQYF. The CDR3 nucleotides are TGTGCCAGCAGCAAACCGGGACTTAGCACAGATACGCAGTATTTT. V usage is TRBV7-2 and J usage is TRBJ2-3; the D gene is possibly TRBD2 (6 bases). This CDR3 has 15 residues. The germline gives CDR1 SGHTA, CDR2 FQGNSA. V was trimmed by 5 bases and J by 0 bases, leaving 12 bases between them.

This chain uses TRBV5-1 with TRBJ2-7; 7 bases map to TRBD1. CDR3 length: 15 residues. Losses at the gene ends were 0 bases for V and 5 bases for J; bases not matched to a gene: 8. Germline CDR1 and CDR2: SGHRS and YFSETQ. CDR3 sequence (DNA): TGCGCCAGCAGCTTGGCGCCAGGGGGTTCCAACGAGCAGTACTTC. It yields the protein CASSLAPGGSNEQYF.

The genes are TRBV20-1 and TRBJ2-1, with TRBD2 matching over 8 bases. After removal of 5 bases from V and 0 bases from J, the junction contained 9 bases not matched to a gene. Germline V lookup: CDR1 DFQATT, CDR2 SNEGSKA (reference sequence). This CDR3 is built from 16 residues. The CDR3 reads CSAARGSGGSYNEQFF. Here the CDR3 DNA reads TGCAGTGCTGCTCGTGGCAGCGGGGGCTCCTACAATGAGCAGTTCTTC.

This clonotype was seen a few times. This chain uses TRBV13 with TRBJ2-6, with D uncertain. The germline V gene has CDR1 PRHDT and CDR2 FYEKMQ (reference sequence). V shed 2 bases and J shed 1 base, with 6 bases lying between them. The CDR3 has 15 amino acids. This CDR3 reads CASSLPRSGANVLTF. DNA of the CDR3: TGTGCCAGCAGCTTACCGAGGTCTGGGGCCAACGTCCTGACTTTC.

J is TRBJ1-4 and V is TRBV7-2; 7 bases map to TRBD1. V was clipped by 3 bases and J by 4 bases; unmatched bases: 2. The CDR3 sequence is 14 residues long. The V gene's germline CDR1 is SGHTA and CDR2 FQGNSA. CDR3 nucleotide sequence: TGTGCCAGCAGCTTGGGACAGCATAATGAAAAACTGTTTTTT. Residues: CASSLGQHNEKLFF.

This clonotype has a handful of counts. In nucleotides, the CDR3 is TGTGCCAGCAGCCAAGTCATTTCGCGGGGGGCCCAAGAGACCCAGTACTTC. It translates to CASSQVISRGAQETQYF. This chain connects TRBV3-1 to TRBJ2-5; 8 bases agree with TRBD2. This CDR3 contains 17 residues. Germline V gene lookup returns CDR1 LGHDT and CDR2 YNNKEL (reference sequence). Germline trimming cut 1 base from V and 1 base from J; bases unmatched to any gene: 8.

This clonotype appeared a few times. V usage is TRBV9 and J usage is TRBJ2-1, with TRBD2 matching over 8 bases. With 0 bases clipped from V and 8 bases from J, the junction kept 7 bases outside the gene matches. The CDR3 is made up of 15 amino acids. From germline, CDR1 is SGDLS and CDR2 YYNGEE. CDR3 residues: CASSVDSVSGDEQFF. Here the CDR3 DNA reads TGTGCCAGCAGCGTAGATAGTGTTAGCGGGGATGAGCAGTTCTTC.

This chain uses TRBV5-6 with TRBJ2-1; D is perhaps TRBD1 (5 bases). The CDR3 consists of 16 residues. Germline lookup yields CDR1 SGHDT and CDR2 YYEEEE. Trimming removed 3 bases at V and 0 bases at J, with 13 bases between. The DNA for the CDR3 is TGTGCCAGCAGCTCGCTGGGGCCGAGCTCCTACAATGAGCAGTTCTTC. Residues: CASSSLGPSSYNEQFF. Looking up the rest from reference TRBV5-6 and TRBJ2-1 gives the full variable domain: DAGVTQSPTHLIKTRGQQVTLRCSPKSGHDTVSWYQQALGQGPQFIFQYYEEEERQRGNFPDRFSGHQFPNYSSELNVNALLLGDSALYLCASSSLGPSSYNEQFFGPGTRLTVL.

This clonotype was seen repeatedly, ten times or more. This chain links TRBV12-3 or TRBV12-4 with TRBJ1-2, with unresolved D. V was trimmed by 5 bases and J by 6 bases, leaving 13 bases between them. This CDR3 spans 13 amino acids. The CDR3 nucleotides are TGTGCCAGCAGTCCTCTTCGAATCGATGGCTACACCTTC. Translated, it gives CASSPLRIDGYTF.

The rearrangement joins TRBV20-1 to TRBJ2-3; possible D gene TRBD2, 6 bases. CDR3 length: 17 amino acids. CDR1 DFQATT and CDR2 SNEGSKA come from the germline V gene (reference sequence). The CDR3 DNA sequence: TGCAGCCCTAAAAAGCCCGTGTCGGGGAGGAGGACAGATACGCAGTATTTT. It translates to CSPKKPVSGRRTDTQYF.

The sample holds a few counts of this clonotype. The chain links TRBV18 to TRBJ1-2, with D possibly being TRBD1 (6 bases). Deletions cut 1 base from V and 2 bases from J, with 14 bases between. CDR1 and CDR2 (germline): KGHSH, LQKENI. This CDR3 has 16 amino acids. The CDR3 DNA reads as TGTGCCAGCTCACCACGGGCCGGGGGCGAAAACTATGGCTACACCTTC. This gives the protein CASSPRAGGENYGYTF. The full variable domain, rest sourced from reference TRBV18 and TRBJ1-2, is NAGVMQNPRHLVRRRGQEARLRCSPMKGHSHVYWYRQLPEEGLKFMVYLQKENIIDESGMPKERFSAEFPKEGPSILRIQQVVRGDSAAYFCASSPRAGGENYGYTFGSGTRLTVV.